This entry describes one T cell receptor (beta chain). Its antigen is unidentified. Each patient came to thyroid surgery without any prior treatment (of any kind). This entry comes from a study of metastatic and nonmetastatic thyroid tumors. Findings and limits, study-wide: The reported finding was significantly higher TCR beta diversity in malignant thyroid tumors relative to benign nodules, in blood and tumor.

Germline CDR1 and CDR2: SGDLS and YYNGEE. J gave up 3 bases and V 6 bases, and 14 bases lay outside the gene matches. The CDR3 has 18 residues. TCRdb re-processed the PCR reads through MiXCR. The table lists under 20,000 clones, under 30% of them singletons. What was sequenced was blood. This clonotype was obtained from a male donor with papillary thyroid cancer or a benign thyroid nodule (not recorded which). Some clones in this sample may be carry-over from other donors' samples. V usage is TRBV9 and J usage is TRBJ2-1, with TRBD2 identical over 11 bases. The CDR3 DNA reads TGTGCCAGCATCTTCTTCTACACTAGCGGGAGTAGCTACAATGAGCAGTTCTTC. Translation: CASIFFYTSGSSYNEQFF.